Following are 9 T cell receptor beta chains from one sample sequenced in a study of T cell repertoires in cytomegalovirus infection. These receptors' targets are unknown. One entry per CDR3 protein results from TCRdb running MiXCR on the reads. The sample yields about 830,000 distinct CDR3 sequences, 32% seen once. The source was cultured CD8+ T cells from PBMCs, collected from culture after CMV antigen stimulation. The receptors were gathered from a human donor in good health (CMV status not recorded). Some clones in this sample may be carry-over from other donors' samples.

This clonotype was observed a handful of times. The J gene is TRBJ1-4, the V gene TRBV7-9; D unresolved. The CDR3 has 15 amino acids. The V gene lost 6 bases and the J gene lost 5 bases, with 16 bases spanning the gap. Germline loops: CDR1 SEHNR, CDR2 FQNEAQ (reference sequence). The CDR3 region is CASSSHGVINEKLFF. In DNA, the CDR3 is TGTGCCAGCAGTTCCCACGGGGTGATAAATGAAAAACTGTTTTTT.

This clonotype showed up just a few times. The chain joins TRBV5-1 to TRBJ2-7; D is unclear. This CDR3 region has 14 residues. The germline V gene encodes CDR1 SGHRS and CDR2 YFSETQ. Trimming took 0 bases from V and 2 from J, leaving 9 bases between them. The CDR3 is CASSLESPTYEQYF. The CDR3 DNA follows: TGCGCCAGCAGCTTGGAATCCCCAACCTACGAGCAGTACTTC.

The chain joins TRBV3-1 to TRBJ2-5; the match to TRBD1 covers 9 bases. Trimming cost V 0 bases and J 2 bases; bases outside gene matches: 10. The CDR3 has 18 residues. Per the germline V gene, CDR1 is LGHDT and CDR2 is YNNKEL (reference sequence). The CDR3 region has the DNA TGTGCCAGCAGCCAAGATCTCCGGACCGGGACAGGGCAAGAGACCCAGTACTTC. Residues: CASSQDLRTGTGQETQYF.

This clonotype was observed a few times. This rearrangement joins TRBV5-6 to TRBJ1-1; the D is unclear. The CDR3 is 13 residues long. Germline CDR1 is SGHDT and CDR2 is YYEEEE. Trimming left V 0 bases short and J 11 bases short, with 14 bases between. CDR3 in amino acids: CASSLEGTYYAFF. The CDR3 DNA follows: TGTGCCAGCAGCTTGGAAGGTACTTACTACGCTTTCTTT. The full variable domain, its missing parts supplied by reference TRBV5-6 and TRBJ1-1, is DAGVTQSPTHLIKTRGQQVTLRCSPKSGHDTVSWYQQALGQGPQFIFQYYEEEERQRGNFPDRFSGHQFPNYSSELNVNALLLGDSALYLCASSLEGTYYAFFGQGTRLTVV.

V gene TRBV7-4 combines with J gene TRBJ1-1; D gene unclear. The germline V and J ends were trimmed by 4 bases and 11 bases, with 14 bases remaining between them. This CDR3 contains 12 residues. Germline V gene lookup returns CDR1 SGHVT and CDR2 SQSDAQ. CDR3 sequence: CASSSSVKWAFF. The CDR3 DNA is TGTGCCAGCAGCTCTTCTGTTAAGTGGGCTTTCTTT.

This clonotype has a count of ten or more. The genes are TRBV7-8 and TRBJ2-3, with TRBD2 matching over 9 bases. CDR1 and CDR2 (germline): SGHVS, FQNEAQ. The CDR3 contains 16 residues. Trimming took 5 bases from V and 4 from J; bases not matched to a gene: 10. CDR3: CASSDEAGGTADTQYF. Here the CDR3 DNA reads TGTGCCAGCAGCGACGAAGCGGGGGGTACCGCAGATACGCAGTATTTT.

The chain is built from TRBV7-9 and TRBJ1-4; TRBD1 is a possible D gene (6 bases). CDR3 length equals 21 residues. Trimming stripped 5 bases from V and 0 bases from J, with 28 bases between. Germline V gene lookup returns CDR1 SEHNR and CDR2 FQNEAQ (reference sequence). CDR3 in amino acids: CASSPTREEQGSEATNEKLFF. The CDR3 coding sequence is TGTGCCAGCAGCCCAACCCGTGAAGAGCAGGGGTCGGAAGCAACTAATGAAAAACTGTTTTTT.

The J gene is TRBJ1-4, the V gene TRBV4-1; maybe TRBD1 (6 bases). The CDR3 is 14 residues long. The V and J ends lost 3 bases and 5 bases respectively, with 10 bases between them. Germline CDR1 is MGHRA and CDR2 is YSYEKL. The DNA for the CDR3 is TGCGCCAGCAGCCAGGCTACAGGGAATGAAAAACTGTTTTTT. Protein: CASSQATGNEKLFF.

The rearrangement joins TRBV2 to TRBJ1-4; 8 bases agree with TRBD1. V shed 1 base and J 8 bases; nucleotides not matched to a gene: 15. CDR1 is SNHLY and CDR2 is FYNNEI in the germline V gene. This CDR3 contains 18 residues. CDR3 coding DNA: TGTGCCAGCAGTGAAGGGGTCGGGACAGGCATCGTGGGAGAAAAACTGTTTTTT. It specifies CASSEGVGTGIVGEKLFF.